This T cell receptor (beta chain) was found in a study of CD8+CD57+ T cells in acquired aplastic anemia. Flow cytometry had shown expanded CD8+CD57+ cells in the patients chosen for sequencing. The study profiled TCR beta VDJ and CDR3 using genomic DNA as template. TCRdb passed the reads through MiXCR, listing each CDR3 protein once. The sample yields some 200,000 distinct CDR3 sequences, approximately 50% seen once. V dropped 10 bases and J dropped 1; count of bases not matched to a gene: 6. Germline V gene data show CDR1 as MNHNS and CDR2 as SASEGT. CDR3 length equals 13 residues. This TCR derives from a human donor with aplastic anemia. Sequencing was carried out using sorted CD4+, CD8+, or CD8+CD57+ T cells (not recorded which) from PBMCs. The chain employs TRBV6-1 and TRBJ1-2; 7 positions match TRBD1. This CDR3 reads CATRDSNNYGYTF. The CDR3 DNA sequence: TGTGCCACCAGGGACAGTAATAACTATGGCTACACCTTC.